Following are 25 T cell receptor beta chains from one sample sequenced in a study of T cells expressing NK-cell markers. One entry per CDR3 protein, without DNA, is what TCRdb gives after re-calling the 5' RACE reads. The sample's table shows a few hundred thousand distinct CDR3 sequences. The sequenced material came from blood T cells: a sorted CD56 or NKG2C T cell subset, CD4+ or CD8+ T cells, or bulk PBMC T cells (not recorded which). Every receptor here comes from a young man in good health.

The rearrangement uses TRBV6-2 or TRBV6-3 and TRBJ2-2. The CDR3 covers 15 residues. The germline CDR1 and CDR2 sequences are MNHEY and SVGEGT. This chain's CDR3 is CASSYFQDGPGELFF.

This chain uses TRBV20-1 with TRBJ1-5; checking the TCRdb D call of TRBD1 is not possible without DNA. In germline, CDR1 is DFQATT, CDR2 SNEGSKA (reference sequence). CDR3 length: 14 amino acids. CDR3 protein: CSARAGQSNQPQHF.

The chain carries TRBV12-3 or TRBV12-4 and TRBJ2-1; checking the TCRdb D call of TRBD2 is not possible without DNA. CDR3 length: 18 amino acids. CDR3 in amino acids: CASTLEAAGVVSYNEQFF.

The chain employs TRBV7-9 and TRBJ2-1; TCRdb gives TRBD2 as the D gene, but with no DNA this cannot be confirmed. Germline CDR1 and CDR2: SEHNR and FQNEAQ (reference sequence). The length of the CDR3 is 16 residues. The CDR3 spells CASSSRTSGHANEQFF.

The chain links TRBV9 to TRBJ1-2. CDR1 is SGDLS, CDR2 YYNGEE, per germline. This CDR3 spans 14 amino acids. CDR3 sequence: CASSVGTGVSGYTF.

This chain uses TRBV12-3 or TRBV12-4 with TRBJ2-1; absent DNA, TCRdb's TRBD1 call cannot be checked. This CDR3 spans 14 amino acids. The CDR3: CASSLGWGGAEQFF.

The rearrangement links TRBV27 to TRBJ2-2. The germline V gene encodes CDR1 MNHEY and CDR2 SMNVEV (reference sequence). The CDR3 runs 16 residues. The CDR3 protein is CASSIQVTANTGELFF.

This chain joins TRBV27 and TRBJ2-7; TCRdb reports TRBD1, a call that lacks DNA to check it against. The CDR3 has 13 residues. Germline assignment: CDR1 MNHEY and CDR2 SMNVEV (reference sequence). CDR3 protein: CASSLTTGEEQYF.

The rearrangement links TRBV2 to TRBJ2-1; the TRBD2 assignment by TCRdb is unverifiable without DNA. The CDR3 has 15 residues. Germline CDR1 SNHLY, CDR2 FYNNEI. The CDR3 spells CASSGSSGFYNEQFF.

The chain joins TRBV7-8 to TRBJ1-5; TCRdb's assignment of TRBD1 cannot be checked, as there is no DNA. From germline, CDR1 is SGHVS and CDR2 FQNEAQ. The CDR3 has 15 residues. This CDR3 reads CASSSLSGSNQPQHF.

The rearrangement uses TRBV12-3 or TRBV12-4 and TRBJ1-2; without DNA, the TCRdb call of TRBD1 cannot be checked. The CDR3 is made up of 13 amino acids. The CDR3 loop is CASRERDRGGYTF.

This chain uses TRBV11-3 with TRBJ1-1; the TCRdb D gene call, TRBD1, has no DNA to confirm it. The germline V gene has CDR1 SGHNT and CDR2 YENEEA. This CDR3 comprises 16 residues. CDR3 residues: CASSFRAPGGNTEAFF.

The V and J genes are TRBV29-1 and TRBJ2-3; TCRdb's D call of TRBD2 is untestable without DNA. Germline CDR1 and CDR2: SQVTM and ANQGSEA. The CDR3 totals 14 residues. CDR3 in amino acids: CSVARGLDADTQYF.

The chain joins TRBV12-3 or TRBV12-4 to TRBJ2-1; TCRdb designates TRBD1, a call that cannot be tested without DNA. The CDR3 runs to 16 residues. This chain's CDR3 is CASQKNMGGVSNEQFF.

The chain joins TRBV10-3 to TRBJ1-6; TCRdb returns TRBD1, unconfirmable since there is no DNA. The germline V gene has CDR1 ENHRY and CDR2 SYGVKD. The CDR3 runs 15 residues. CDR3 in amino acids: CAISEDRGNNSPLHF.

The chain recombines TRBV6-5 with TRBJ2-7; the TRBD2 assignment by TCRdb is unverifiable without DNA. The CDR3 runs to 14 residues. In germline, CDR1 is MNHEY, CDR2 SVGAGI. The CDR3 spells CASSYFGGSAEQYF.

This chain connects TRBV19 to TRBJ2-2; without DNA, the TCRdb call of TRBD2 cannot be checked. Germline V lookup: CDR1 LNHDA, CDR2 SQIVND (reference sequence). This CDR3 is 16 amino acids long. This chain's CDR3 is CASSMRRGLNTGELFF.

This chain links TRBV14 with TRBJ1-1. CDR3 length equals 16 residues. The germline V gene encodes CDR1 SGHDN and CDR2 FVKESK. The CDR3 protein is CASRPRLSQMNTEAFF.

This chain joins TRBV4-1 and TRBJ2-1. Per germline, CDR1 MGHRA and CDR2 YSYEKL. This CDR3 is 15 amino acids long. The CDR3 sequence: CASSPVGGLYNEQFF.

V is TRBV6-4 and J is TRBJ2-2; TCRdb gives TRBD1 as the D gene, but with no DNA this cannot be confirmed. Per the germline V gene, CDR1 is MRHNA and CDR2 is SNTAGT. The CDR3 sequence is 18 residues long. The chain's CDR3 is CASSDELTGHGNTGELFF.

V and J are TRBV5-5 and TRBJ1-1. The CDR3 extends over 16 amino acids. The germline V gene encodes CDR1 SGHKS and CDR2 YYEKEE (reference sequence). Here the CDR3 reads CASSFVLSVPNTEAFF.

The chain links TRBV27 to TRBJ2-1; TCRdb outputs TRBD2, but without DNA this stays unchecked. Germline V gives CDR1 MNHEY, CDR2 SMNVEV (reference sequence). CDR3 length: 13 amino acids. This CDR3 is CATRTMGSNEQFF.

The chain recombines TRBV29-1 with TRBJ1-2. Germline CDR1 reads SQVTM; CDR2 reads ANQGSEA. CDR3 length: 14 residues. The CDR3 spells CSVLRRGRNYGYTF. Looking up the rest from reference TRBV29-1 and TRBJ1-2 gives the full variable domain: SAVISQKPSRDICQRGTSLTIQCQVDSQVTMMFWYRQQPGQSLTLIATANQGSEATYESGFVIDKFPISRPNLTFSTLTVSNMSPEDSSIYLCSVLRRGRNYGYTFGSGTRLTVV.

V is TRBV3-1 and J is TRBJ2-4; the D call of TRBD1 rests on TCRdb alone, since no DNA is present to check it. Germline V gives CDR1 LGHDT, CDR2 YNNKEL (reference sequence). This CDR3 is 14 amino acids long. The CDR3: CASSQVIRGDIQYF.

This chain connects TRBV29-1 to TRBJ2-2; TCRdb names TRBD2, which stays unverified in the absence of DNA. The germline V gene encodes CDR1 SQVTM and CDR2 ANQGSEA. The CDR3 consists of 14 residues. CDR3 protein: CSVRDTGSFGELFF.